The 20 T cell receptor beta chains reported below all come from one sample, sequenced in a study of cytomegalovirus exposure and HLA in healthy donors. Primers for the PCR totalled 60 Vbeta and 13 Jbeta. Here immunoSEQ multiplex PCR was the method, and the copy in TCRdb shows in-frame clones only, minus some. This table holds under 130,000 clones, roughly 15% found once. The sample consisted of PBMCs. These receptors originate from a female donor in good health and CMV-seronegative.

The gene calls are TRBV7-2 and TRBJ2-1; 7 bases agree with TRBD2. This CDR3 contains 12 residues. Looked up from germline, CDR1 is SGHTA and CDR2 is FQGNSA. With 5 bases clipped from V and 12 bases from J, the junction kept 7 bases outside the gene matches. DNA of the CDR3: TGTGCCAGCAGCCCCCCGGGACTACGGCAGTTCTTC. Its protein is CASSPPGLRQFF. Based on the CDR3 plus reference TRBV7-2 and TRBJ2-1, the full variable domain is GAGVSQSPSNKVTEKGKDVELRCDPISGHTALYWYRQSLGQGLEFLIYFQGNSAPDKSGLPSDRFSAERTGGSVSTLTIQRTQQEDSAVYLCASSPPGLRQFFGPGTRLTVL.

This clone showed up just a few times. This sequence joins TRBV5-1 and TRBJ2-2; TRBD2 matches at 14 bases. The V segment lost 0 bases and the J segment 1 base; nucleotides outside the gene matches: 2. The CDR3 has 18 residues. Germline V gene sequence: CDR1 SGHRS, CDR2 YFSETQ. The CDR3 nucleotides are TGCGCCAGCAGCTTGGCTGGGACTAGCGGGGGGAACACCGGGGAGCTGTTTTTT. It yields the protein CASSLAGTSGGNTGELFF.

The chain combines TRBV6-5 with TRBJ2-5; D is undetermined. Trimming removed 0 bases from V and 4 bases from J, with 15 bases in between. Germline assignment: CDR1 MNHEY and CDR2 SVGAGI. The CDR3 runs 16 residues. CDR3 sequence: CASSYSVSRVRETQYF. The DNA of the CDR3 is TGTGCCAGCAGTTACTCTGTTAGTCGGGTTAGAGAGACCCAGTACTTC.

There are a few counts of this clone. The chain carries TRBV11-3 and TRBJ2-3; 8 bases are shared with TRBD2. The CDR3 totals 16 residues. CDR1 and CDR2 (germline): SGHNT, YENEEA. Trimming at V came to 2 bases and at J to 5 bases, leaving 9 bases not matched to a gene. DNA for the CDR3: TGTGCCAGCAGCTTAAGGGGTAGCGGGACGCTAGATACGCAGTATTTT. Encoded protein: CASSLRGSGTLDTQYF.

This clone was picked up a small number of times. The chain recombines TRBV29-1 with TRBJ2-5, with 8 bases lining up with TRBD2. V dropped 6 bases and J dropped 5; count of bases not matched to a gene: 11. This CDR3 spans 14 amino acids. In germline, CDR1 is SQVTM, CDR2 ANQGSEA. The CDR3 sequence is CSVGTSLGTETQYF. The CDR3 DNA reads as TGCAGCGTGGGGACTAGTCTCGGAACCGAGACCCAGTACTTC.

This clone has more than one count but fewer than ten. The V gene is TRBV4-1, the J gene TRBJ2-3, with TRBD2 identical over 11 bases. This CDR3 has 15 amino acids. Unmatched junction bases numbered 4, after V lost 4 bases and J lost 4 bases. CDR1 and CDR2 from the germline V gene are MGHRA and YSYEKL. CDR3 sequence reads: CASSPTSGDPDTQYF. Here the CDR3 DNA reads TGCGCCAGCAGCCCGACTAGCGGGGACCCAGATACGCAGTATTTT.

The chain employs TRBV9 and TRBJ2-5; TRBD2 might be the D (6 bases). V was pared by 0 bases and J by 3 bases, with 18 bases between. Germline CDR1 and CDR2: SGDLS and YYNGEE. The CDR3 is 17 amino acids. CDR3 nucleotide sequence: TGTGCCAGCAGCGTAGGAAGATGGGGCGGGGTAAAAGAGACCCAGTACTTC. It encodes CASSVGRWGGVKETQYF.

The J gene is TRBJ2-2, the V gene TRBV25-1; 8 nucleotides align to TRBD2. V shed 1 base, J shed 4 bases, and the junction held 8 bases outside the gene matches. CDR3 length equals 17 residues. The V gene's germline CDR1 is MGHDK and CDR2 SYGVNS. The CDR3 sequence: CASSESGLAGITGELFF. The CDR3 bases are TGTGCCAGCAGTGAATCCGGATTAGCGGGAATCACCGGGGAGCTGTTTTTT.

This chain links TRBV7-2 with TRBJ1-5, with TRBD1 as a possible D gene (6 bases). Trimming took off 1 base at V and 4 bases at J, with 14 bases between the two ends. The CDR3 length is 16 residues. The germline V gene has CDR1 SGHTA and CDR2 FQGNSA. The CDR3: CASSLEGGPPNQPQHF. Here the CDR3 DNA reads TGTGCCAGCAGCTTAGAAGGGGGACCCCCTAATCAGCCCCAGCATTTT.

This clone was seen only a few times. V and J are TRBV7-9 and TRBJ2-1; 9 bases agree with TRBD2. The CDR3 runs 16 residues. V lost 0 bases, J lost 4 bases, and 4 bases stayed unmatched. CDR1 and CDR2 (germline): SEHNR, FQNEAQ (reference sequence). CDR3 bases: TGTGCCAGCAGCTTAGCTTCTAGCGGGGTTTACAATGAGCAGTTCTTC. Its translation is CASSLASSGVYNEQFF.

This clone appeared a few times. The chain links TRBV7-3 to TRBJ2-1; 11 bases match TRBD2. Trimming removed 3 bases from V and 4 bases from J; junction bases left unmatched: 5. Germline V lookup: CDR1 SGHTA, CDR2 FQGTGA. This CDR3 is 16 amino acids long. The CDR3 protein is CASSLTTSGIYNEQFF. The CDR3 region has the DNA TGTGCCAGCAGCTTGACGACTAGCGGGATTTACAATGAGCAGTTCTTC.

This clone was counted between two and nine times. The rearrangement uses TRBV10-2 and TRBJ1-2; TRBD1 aligns across 7 bases. CDR3 size: 14 residues. Germline values: CDR1 WSHSY, CDR2 SAAADI. V shed 4 bases, J shed 4 bases, and the junction held 6 bases outside the gene matches. The CDR3 nucleotides are TGCGCCAGCAGTGGGACCGGGACAGCCTATGGCTACACCTTC. The encoded protein is CASSGTGTAYGYTF.

The sample holds a few counts of this clone. The chain employs TRBV2 and TRBJ1-3, with D possibly TRBD1 on 5 matching bases. CDR3 length: 15 residues. V lost 0 bases and J 3 bases, leaving 9 bases between the germline ends. CDR1 and CDR2 from the germline V gene are SNHLY and FYNNEI. The CDR3 DNA is TGTGCCAGCAGTGAAGCGCGGGGCGGTGGAAACACCATATATTTT. This sequence encodes CASSEARGGGNTIYF.

This clone has only a few counts. The rearrangement uses TRBV19 and TRBJ1-5, with 9 bases fitting TRBD1. CDR3 length: 15 amino acids. The junction had 7 bases not matched to a gene; V was cut back by 3 bases and J by 7 bases. CDR1 and CDR2 (germline): LNHDA, SQIVND (reference sequence). Here the CDR3 DNA reads TGTGCCAGTAGTATTTTGGGACAGGGAGACCAGCCCCAGCATTTT. Protein product: CASSILGQGDQPQHF.

The chain has TRBV18 and TRBJ2-1; possibly TRBD1 for D (5 bases). Germline-derived CDR1 and CDR2 are KGHSH and LQKENI. CDR3 length equals 19 residues. V was clipped by 5 bases and J by 0 bases, with 23 bases between them. The DNA of the CDR3 is TGTGCCAGCTCATCAAGGGGCTCCCTTACGTTTAGCTCCTACAATGAGCAGTTCTTC. Amino acid sequence: CASSSRGSLTFSSYNEQFF.

The table lists this clone with a few counts. The V call is TRBV2, the J call TRBJ2-7; D is unresolved. This CDR3 is built from 13 residues. CDR1 SNHLY and CDR2 FYNNEI come from the germline V gene. V lost 1 base to trimming and J lost 2 bases, with 6 bases between them. The CDR3 sequence is CASSEVAPYEQYF. In nucleotides, the CDR3 is TGTGCCAGCAGTGAAGTGGCCCCCTACGAGCAGTACTTC.

The chain joins TRBV30 to TRBJ2-1; D possibly corresponds to TRBD1 (6 bases). The CDR3 consists of 16 residues. The germline CDR1 and CDR2 sequences are GTSNPN and SVGIG (reference sequence). The V and J ends lost 0 bases and 1 base respectively, with 13 bases between them. The CDR3 DNA reads as TGTGCCTGGAGTGTTGGGGCCCAGGGGTCCTACAATGAGCAGTTCTTC. Its translation is CAWSVGAQGSYNEQFF. The whole variable domain, filled in from reference TRBV30 and TRBJ2-1, reads SQTIHQWPATLVQPVGSPLSLECTVEGTSNPNLYWYRQAAGRGLQLLFYSVGIGQISSEVPQNLSASRPQDRQFILSSKKLLLSDSGFYLCAWSVGAQGSYNEQFFGPGTRLTVL.

The chain is built from TRBV5-8 and TRBJ2-7; the match to TRBD2 covers 10 bases. Unmatched junction bases numbered 11, after V lost 4 bases and J lost 7 bases. The CDR3 totals 15 residues. From germline, CDR1 is SGHTS and CDR2 YDEGEE. CDR3 sequence: CASSGGAGGPFEQYF. In nucleotides, the CDR3 is TGTGCCAGCAGCGGTGGAGCGGGAGGGCCATTTGAGCAGTACTTC.

This clone was observed a few times. The chain links TRBV30 to TRBJ1-6; D gene uncertain. Germline CDR1 is GTSNPN and CDR2 is SVGIG (reference sequence). Trimming shortened V by 4 bases and J by 9 bases, and 10 bases separated the two germline ends. The CDR3 runs 12 residues. CDR3 sequence: CAWIQFPSPLHF. The CDR3 DNA sequence: TGTGCCTGGATTCAGTTTCCTTCACCCCTCCACTTT.

This clone has just a few counts. This sequence joins TRBV7-9 and TRBJ1-6; 12 bases are a match to TRBD1. From germline, CDR1 is SEHNR and CDR2 FQNEAQ (reference sequence). V was pared by 4 bases and J by 10 bases, with 5 bases of the junction left unmatched. This CDR3 contains 15 residues. CDR3 DNA: TGTGCCAGCAGCTCGGGACAGGGGGCAAGATCACCCCTCCACTTT. This gives the protein CASSSGQGARSPLHF.